This T cell receptor beta chain was captured by sequencing in a study of response to subunit inactivated influenza vaccine. One entry per CDR3 protein results from TCRdb running MiXCR on the RT-PCR reads. There are approximately 160,000 distinct CDR3 sequences in the sample; about 10% occur only once, and about 40% lies in the top ten. As for this clonotype: Antigen specificity is unknown.

The length of the CDR3 is 15 residues. Per the germline V gene, CDR1 is SGDLS and CDR2 is YYNGEE. The V and J ends lost 0 bases and 2 bases respectively, with 10 bases between them. General study results and limits: There was a suggestion from the authors that each seasonal influenza vaccination recruits few new T cells.

The chain is built from TRBV9 and TRBJ2-3; a weak D match, TRBD2 (6 bases). This TCR came from a man between 45 and 75 years old who received an inactivated influenza vaccine. The material was CD8+ T cells sorted from PBMCs, obtained less than 30 months after vaccination. CDR3 residues: CASSVVSGATDTQYF. The CDR3 DNA is TGTGCCAGCAGCGTAGTGTCGGGAGCCACAGATACGCAGTATTTT.